Listed below are T cell receptor beta chains from one sample, sequenced in a study of T cell repertoires in cytomegalovirus infection. TCRdb reprocessed the reads with MiXCR, giving one entry per CDR3 protein. The sample records about 270,000 distinct CDR3 sequences, less than 25% being singletons. Antigens for these TCRs are unknown. This material consisted of cultured PBMCs, taken from culture after CMV antigen stimulation. All receptors come from a human donor in good health (CMV status not recorded). Some clones in this sample may be carry-over from other donors' samples. Each CDR3 is given with its conserved first and last residue. Each record gives: clone size, V gene, D gene, J gene, CDR3 DNA, CDR3 protein. The D gene is left open where the match is weak. Rows may omit the clone size; those that give it use once, few, many or a size class.

>-|TRBV28|-|TRBJ1-3
TGTGCCAGCACGCGTGGCCCTGGAAACACCATATATTTT
CASTRGPGNTIYF
>once|TRBV7-6|-|TRBJ2-1
TGTGCCAGCAGCTTAGATCAGGTGCTGACTGAGCAGTTCTTC
CASSLDQVLTEQFF
>many|TRBV7-2|-|TRBJ2-7
TGTGCCAGCAGCTTAGATTATCAACTAGTGAGGGCGGAGCAGTACTTC
CASSLDYQLVRAEQYF
>many|TRBV7-2|-|TRBJ2-1
TGTGCCAGCAGCTTAGCGGGAGGAACCTACAATGAGCAGTTCTTC
CASSLAGGTYNEQFF
>-|TRBV12-3/TRBV12-4|-|TRBJ2-5
TGTGCCAGCAGCCTCCGTCGGACAGAAAAAGAGACCCAGTACTTC
CASSLRRTEKETQYF
>few|TRBV6-2/TRBV6-3|TRBD1|TRBJ1-5
TGTGCCAGCAGTTCGGGGACAGGGGTCGTTCAGCCCCAGCATTTT
CASSSGTGVVQPQHF
>many|TRBV7-2|-|TRBJ1-6
TGTGCCAGCAGCTTAGTGGGGGACCTAGGTTCACCCCTCCACTTT
CASSLVGDLGSPLHF
>-|TRBV28|-|TRBJ1-1
TGTGCCAGCAGTTCTCCCTACAGGAGGGAGGCTGAAGCTTTCTTT
CASSSPYRREAEAFF
>many|TRBV12-3/TRBV12-4|-|TRBJ1-4
TGTGCCAGCTCAAATTCAGGGGAAGTTGAAGAAAAACTGTTTTTT
CASSNSGEVEEKLFF
>-|TRBV6-4|-|TRBJ2-3
TGTGCCAGCAGTGACTCTGCGGATAGCACAGATACGCAGTATTTT
CASSDSADSTDTQYF
>-|TRBV25-1|-|TRBJ1-6
TGTGCCAGCAGTGAATGGGCAGGACCCACTTCACCCCTCCACTTT
CASSEWAGPTSPLHF
>once|TRBV27|TRBD1|TRBJ2-1
TGTGCCAGCAGTTGGCAACAGGGGGGAATCAATGAGCAGTTATTC
CASSWQQGGINEQLF
>few|TRBV6-2/TRBV6-3|-|TRBJ1-2
TGTGCCAGACCCCGGGACATAAGACCTGTAAACTATGGCTACACCTTC
CARPRDIRPVNYGYTF
>-|TRBV7-6|-|TRBJ2-3
TGTGCCAGCAGCTTAGGGGGCCCGCCGTATTTT
CASSLGGPPYF
>-|TRBV5-8|-|TRBJ1-2
TGTGCCAGCAGCGTAGGACCCAGACCTGGGGGCTACACCTTC
CASSVGPRPGGYTF
>many|TRBV7-9|TRBD1|TRBJ2-3
TGTGCCAGCAGCCCACGACAGGGGCCCACAGATACGCAGTATTTT
CASSPRQGPTDTQYF
>-|TRBV6-5|-|TRBJ2-1
TGTGCCAGCAGTTATTCGGGTGCCAATGAGCAGTTCTTC
CASSYSGANEQFF
>few|TRBV10-3|-|TRBJ2-1
TGTGCCATCAAAAGTCCGGGCTCGGCCAATGAGCAGTTCTTC
CAIKSPGSANEQFF
>many|TRBV7-2|-|TRBJ1-3
TGTGCCAGCAGCTTAACCCCCAACACCATATATTTT
CASSLTPNTIYF
>-|TRBV25-1|-|TRBJ2-7
TGTGCCACCTCCGGGGCGGGCTCCTACGAGCAGTACTTC
CATSGAGSYEQYF
>-|TRBV2|-|TRBJ2-3
TGTGCCAGCACCCAGGCCTCGTCAGATACGCAGTATTTT
CASTQASSDTQYF
>-|TRBV7-6|TRBD1|TRBJ2-1
TGTGCCAGCAGCCCGCGACAGGGGTATGAGCAGTTCTTC
CASSPRQGYEQFF
>few|TRBV12-3/TRBV12-4|TRBD1|TRBJ1-1
TGTGCCAGCAGTTTGGGCAGGGGGGACACTGAAGCTTTCTTT
CASSLGRGDTEAFF
>few|TRBV5-1|-|TRBJ1-3
TGCGCCAGCAGCTTGGAGTTTGGCTCTGGAAACACCATATATTTT
CASSLEFGSGNTIYF
>-|TRBV20-1|-|TRBJ2-5
TGCAGTGCTAGAGGGGTTAGCGCTAGCAGGGTCCAGTACTTC
CSARGVSASRVQYF
>-|TRBV2|-|TRBJ2-6
TGTGCCAGCAGTCATATCCGCTCTGGGGCCAACGTCCTGACTTTC
CASSHIRSGANVLTF
>-|TRBV12-3/TRBV12-4|-|TRBJ2-1
TGTGCCAGCAGTCCTCGCGGGACCTTTTACAATGAGCAGTTCTTC
CASSPRGTFYNEQFF
>-|TRBV5-4|TRBD2|TRBJ2-2
TGTGCCAGCAGCACCATACTAGCGTCGAACACCGGGGAGCTGTTTTTT
CASSTILASNTGELFF
>-|TRBV9|-|TRBJ2-1
TGTGCCAGCAGCGCCCGGGACTGGACAAGTGAGCAGTTCTTC
CASSARDWTSEQFF
>-|TRBV11-2|-|TRBJ2-4
TGTGCCAGCAGCTCTCCACAGGGCTGGGACATTCAGTACTTC
CASSSPQGWDIQYF
>-|TRBV19|TRBD2|TRBJ2-2
TGTGCCAGTAGTATTGGTTCCCCTAGCGGGAGAACCGGGGAGCTGTTTTTT
CASSIGSPSGRTGELFF
>many|TRBV7-2|-|TRBJ1-1
TGTGCCAGCAGCACGAACACTGAAGCTTTCTTT
CASSTNTEAFF
>few|TRBV7-2|-|TRBJ2-7
TGTGCCAGCAGCTTAATCGGTCGTGGCGGGACACCCTCCTACGAGCAGTACTTC
CASSLIGRGGTPSYEQYF
>-|TRBV6-5|-|TRBJ2-1
TGTGCCAGCAGACGAGCGGCCGAGAGCTCCTACAATGAGCAGTTCTTC
CASRRAAESSYNEQFF
>many|TRBV7-2|-|TRBJ2-5
TGTGCCAGCAGCTTAGCGGGCAGGGTAGAAGAGACCCAGTACTTC
CASSLAGRVEETQYF
>-|TRBV27|TRBD1|TRBJ1-5
TGTGCCAGCAGTTACGGGACAGGGACCAATCAGCCCCAGCATTTT
CASSYGTGTNQPQHF
>-|TRBV4-1|-|TRBJ1-2
TGCGCCAGCAGCCAAGATGCATGGCCAGGCGAATTCTATGGCTACACCTTC
CASSQDAWPGEFYGYTF
>few|TRBV6-2/TRBV6-3|-|TRBJ2-7
TGTGCCAGCAGAAGCATCTATCCTCTCCCGGGAGAGCAGTACTTC
CASRSIYPLPGEQYF
>-|TRBV19|-|TRBJ2-1
TGTGCCAGTAGTATAGCCAGGGAATATGAGCAGTTCTTC
CASSIAREYEQFF
>few|TRBV27|-|TRBJ1-2
TGTGCCAGCAGTTTATCGCGAGGACGGATCTTCTATGGCTACACCTTC
CASSLSRGRIFYGYTF
>-|TRBV7-2|TRBD2|TRBJ2-1
TGTGCCAGCAGCTTAGATGTAGTAGCGGGCACCTACAATGAGCAGTTCTTC
CASSLDVVAGTYNEQFF
>-|TRBV28|-|TRBJ2-1
TGTGCCAGCAGTTCGGGGCAGAACAATGAGCAGTTCTTC
CASSSGQNNEQFF
>-|TRBV6-2/TRBV6-3|TRBD2|TRBJ2-1
TGTGCCAGCAGTTACGGGGGGGCTAGCGGGATCTCCTACAATGAGCAGTTCTTC
CASSYGGASGISYNEQFF
>many|TRBV19|-|TRBJ2-1
TGTGCCAGTAACACCCTCGGGGCAAACAATGAGCAGTTCTTC
CASNTLGANNEQFF
>many|TRBV5-1|TRBD1|TRBJ2-5
TGCGCCAGCAGCTCCGGGACAGGCTGGGAGACCCAGTACTTC
CASSSGTGWETQYF
>many|TRBV19|-|TRBJ1-1
TGTGCCAGTAGTACAAGCCAGGTTCCCACTGAAGCTTTCTTT
CASSTSQVPTEAFF
>-|TRBV10-2|-|TRBJ2-5
TGCGCCAGCAGTCCTTGGGTCAGGGAGACCCAGTACTTC
CASSPWVRETQYF
>few|TRBV5-4|-|TRBJ1-1
TGTGCCAGCAGCGGAAGACACATGAACACTGAAGCTTTCTTT
CASSGRHMNTEAFF